The TCR beta chain described here comes from a study of shared clonotypes between healthy human individuals. Libraries were prepared by immunoSEQ multiplex PCR; TCRdb keeps only in-frame clonotypes and omits some of them. The sample has approximately 2.3 million clones, approximately 93% seen once. This sequence originates from a man between 18 and 29 years old in good health. Some clones in this sample may be carry-over from other donors' samples. The source material was naive CD4+ T cells from PBMCs. The sample's subset: CD45RA+ positively selected.

CDR3 residues: CASSNRDRAYTEAFF. CDR3 coding DNA: TGTGCCAGCAGCAATAGGGACAGGGCTTACACTGAAGCTTTCTTT. V usage is TRBV5-8 and J usage is TRBJ1-1; 9 bases fit TRBD1. After removal of 4 bases from V and 3 bases from J, the junction contained 7 bases not matched to a gene. This CDR3 is 15 amino acids long. Germline loops: CDR1 SGHTS, CDR2 YDEGEE.